This T cell receptor (beta chain) was documented in a study of beta chain features in type 1 diabetes. Study outcomes and limitations: Moderate but significant shortening of TCRB CDR3s was recorded in all four CD4+ subsets from Type 1 diabetes patients.

Worth noting for this clone: Its cognate antigen is unknown.

CDR1 is SGHRS, CDR2 YFSETQ, per germline. This CDR3 region has 20 residues. The germline V and J ends were trimmed by 4 bases and 0 bases, with 23 bases remaining between them. TCRB transcripts that were expressed got sequenced, as all of the isolated RNA had been reverse transcribed. Sequencing of stem cell-like memory T cell samples yielded approximately 1.01 million reads on average. Libraries were prepared by immunoSEQ multiplex PCR; TCRdb keeps only in-frame clonotypes and omits some of them. This repertoire shows around 14,000 clones, over 60% found once; its top ten account for 0.57%. V gene TRBV5-1 combines with J gene TRBJ2-6; perhaps TRBD1 as D (6 bases). The sequenced material came from stem cell memory CD4+ T cells from blood. This clonotype was sampled from a woman aged 18-29 years with type 1 diabetes. The CDR3 DNA reads TGCGCCAGCAGCCGATCCAATTCAGGGGTCGGGAACTCTGGGGCCAACGTCCTGACTTTC. It is translated as CASSRSNSGVGNSGANVLTF.